One and the same sample provided the 7 T cell receptor beta chains below, sequenced in a study of blood T cells in healthy people across ages (dated by TCRdb to between 2014 and 2016). The receptor library was made with 5' RACE. A second PCR of about 6 to 12 cycles was performed with a sample-barcoded 5' primer and a J-beta primer mix. The raw public data were reprocessed by TCRdb itself: fastp quality trimming at Q25, MiXCR clonotype calling, in-frame beta chains only. CDR3 protein duplicates are merged, each entry listing the most common genes and DNA. For this sample the table gives fewer than 2,000,000 distinct CDR3 sequences, of which 30% to 40% were detected only once. The ten largest clonotypes hold 23% of the sample. Sequenced input: blood. The source is a human donor in good health.

This clonotype was detected a few times. This chain joins TRBV20-1 and TRBJ2-5; 10 bases agree with TRBD1. The end of the DNA aligns better with TRBJ2-7, so the J call may be wrong. Germline CDR1 and CDR2: DFQATT and SNEGSKA (reference sequence). The CDR3 loop spans 15 amino acids. The CDR3 spells CSARAGTGVTYEQYF. CDR3 coding DNA: TGCAGTGCTAGAGCCGGGACAGGGGTAACCTACGAGCAGTACTTC.

The chain joins TRBV7-9 to TRBJ2-6; D remains unclear. The CDR3 runs to 18 residues. Trimming took 8 bases from V and 0 from J, leaving 20 bases between them. Germline CDR1 and CDR2: SEHNR and FQNEAQ (reference sequence). The CDR3 DNA is TGTGCCAGCGCCCATTCAGACCCACTAACCTCTGGGGCCAACGTCCTGACTTTC. Its protein product is CASAHSDPLTSGANVLTF.

The chain links TRBV5-1 to TRBJ1-1, with D possibly matching TRBD1 (6 bases). Trimming left V 0 bases short and J 8 bases short, with 23 bases between. CDR3 length: 17 residues. Per germline, CDR1 SGHRS and CDR2 YFSETQ. In nucleotides, the CDR3 is TGCGCCAGCAGCTTGGGAGGGGACACCACAGGGAGGGACGAAGCTTTCTTT. Its protein product is CASSLGGDTTGRDEAFF. Variable domain in full (rest from reference TRBV5-1 and TRBJ1-1): KAGVTQTPRYLIKTRGQQVTLSCSPISGHRSVSWYQQTPGQGLQFLFEYFSETQRNKGNFPGRFSGRQFSNSRSEMNVSTLELGDSALYLCASSLGGDTTGRDEAFFGQGTRLTVV.

This clonotype appeared a few times. The chain employs TRBV12-5 and TRBJ2-7, with a weak D call TRBD1 (6 bases). The V gene's germline CDR1 is LGHNT and CDR2 FRNRAP. This CDR3 spans 15 amino acids. V was cut by 7 bases and J by 3 bases, with 19 bases left in between. CDR3 nucleotides: TGTGCTAGTGCCCCGGGGTTGGGGGCAGACTACGAGCAGTACTTC. Protein: CASAPGLGADYEQYF. The full variable domain, in which reference TRBV12-5 and TRBJ2-7 provide the parts outside the CDR3, is DARVTQTPRHKVTEMGQEVTMRCQPILGHNTVFWYRQTMMQGLELLAYFRNRAPLDDSGMPKDRFSAEMPDATLATLKIQPSEPRDSAVYFCASAPGLGADYEQYFGPGTRLTVT.

This clonotype was picked up many times. This chain joins TRBV6-2 or TRBV6-3 and TRBJ2-1, with 8 bases fitting TRBD1. The J segment lost 0 bases and the V segment lost 6 bases, leaving 7 bases of the junction unmatched. CDR1 and CDR2 (germline): MNHEY, SVGEGT. CDR3 length: 16 amino acids. The CDR3 spells CASRQGDRPSYNEQFF. CDR3 nucleotides: TGTGCCAGCAGACAAGGGGACAGGCCCTCCTACAATGAGCAGTTCTTC.

The rearrangement uses TRBV29-1 and TRBJ1-1; unclear D gene. V was pared by 4 bases and J by 0 bases, with 15 bases between. The CDR3 is made up of 15 amino acids. The germline CDR1 and CDR2 sequences are SQVTM and ANQGSEA. In nucleotides, the CDR3 is TGCAGCGTTGTTGCCCTGACACCCCTGAACACTGAAGCTTTCTTT. Its translation is CSVVALTPLNTEAFF.

This clonotype was observed a handful of times. This CDR3 reads CASAVGTDTQYF. DNA of the CDR3: TGTGCCAGCGCGGTGGGGACAGATACGCAGTATTTT. V and J are TRBV28 and TRBJ2-3; no firm D call. Per germline, CDR1 MDHEN and CDR2 SYDVKM. V was shortened by 8 bases and J by 3 bases, with 9 bases between the two germline ends. The CDR3 is 12 residues long.